The clone carrying this T cell receptor beta chain came up a few times. The germline V gene encodes CDR1 GTSNPN and CDR2 SVGIG (reference sequence). J lost 4 bases, V lost 3 bases, and 9 bases had no gene match. This CDR3 comprises 15 residues. Once RNA had been extracted, it was reverse transcribed into cDNA to act as the sequencing template. Generated by immunoSEQ multiplex PCR, the TCRdb table keeps only in-frame clones and is missing some. This table has 200,000 to 250,000 clones, under 80% appearing once. These data are taken from a study of CD8+ T cells in alopecia areata. Study at large: Administration of oral tofacitinib to treated patients was at 5 to 10 mg twice daily. Dosing spanned 6 to 18 months on tofacitinib, then 6 months off drug.

Those with alopecia areata gave lesional scalp punch biopsies and peripheral blood. The researchers isolated CD4+ and CD8+ T cells from PBMCs by sorting. The clonotype was recovered from a human donor with alopecia areata. The chain links TRBV30 to TRBJ2-7, with 10 bases matching TRBD1. The sequences come from CD4+ T cells sorted from blood, collected at week 0. The CDR3 loop reads CAWREKGQGIYEQYF. Written as DNA, the CDR3 is TGTGCCTGGAGAGAAAAGGGACAGGGGATATACGAGCAGTACTTC.